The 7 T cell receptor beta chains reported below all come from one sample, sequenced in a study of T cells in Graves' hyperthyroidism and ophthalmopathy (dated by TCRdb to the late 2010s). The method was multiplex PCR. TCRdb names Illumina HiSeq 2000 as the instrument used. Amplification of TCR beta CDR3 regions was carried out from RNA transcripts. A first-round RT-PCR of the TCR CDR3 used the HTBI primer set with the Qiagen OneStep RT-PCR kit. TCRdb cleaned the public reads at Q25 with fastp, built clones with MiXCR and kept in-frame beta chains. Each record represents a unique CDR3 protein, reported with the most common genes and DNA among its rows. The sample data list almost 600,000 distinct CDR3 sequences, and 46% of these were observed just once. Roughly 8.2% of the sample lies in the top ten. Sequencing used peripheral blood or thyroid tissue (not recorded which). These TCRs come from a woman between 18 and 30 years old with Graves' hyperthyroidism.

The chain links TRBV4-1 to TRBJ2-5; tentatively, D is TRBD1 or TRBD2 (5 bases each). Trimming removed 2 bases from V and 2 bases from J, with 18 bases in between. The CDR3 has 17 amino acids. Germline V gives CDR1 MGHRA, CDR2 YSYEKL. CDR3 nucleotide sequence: TGCGCCAGCAGCCAATTCGCCGGGGCCGGCATACAAGAGACCCAGTACTTC. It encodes CASSQFAGAGIQETQYF.

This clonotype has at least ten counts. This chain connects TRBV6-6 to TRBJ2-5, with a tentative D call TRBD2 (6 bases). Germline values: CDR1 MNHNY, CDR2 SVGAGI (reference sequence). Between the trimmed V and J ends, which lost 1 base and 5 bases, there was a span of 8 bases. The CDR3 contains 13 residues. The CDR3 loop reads CASSYFGGETQYF. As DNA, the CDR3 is TGTGCCAGCAGTTACTTTGGGGGGGAGACCCAGTACTTC.

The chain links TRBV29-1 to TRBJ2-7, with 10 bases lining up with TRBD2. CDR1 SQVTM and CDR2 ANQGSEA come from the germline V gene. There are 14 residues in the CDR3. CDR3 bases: TGCACCCTAGCGGGAGACAGACCCGTTTACGAGCAGTACTTC. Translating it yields CTLAGDRPVYEQYF.

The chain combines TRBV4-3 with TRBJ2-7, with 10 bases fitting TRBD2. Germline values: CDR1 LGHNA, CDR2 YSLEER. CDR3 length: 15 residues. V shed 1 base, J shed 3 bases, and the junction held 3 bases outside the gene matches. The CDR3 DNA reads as TGCGCCAGCAGCCAAGTTGGGACTAGCGTCTACGAGCAGTACTTC. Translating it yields CASSQVGTSVYEQYF.

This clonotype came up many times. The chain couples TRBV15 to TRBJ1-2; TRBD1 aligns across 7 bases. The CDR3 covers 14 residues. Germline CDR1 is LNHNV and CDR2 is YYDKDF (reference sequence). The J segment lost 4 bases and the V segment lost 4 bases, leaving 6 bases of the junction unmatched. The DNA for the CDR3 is TGTGCCACCAGCATTAATGACAGGGCCTATGGCTACACCTTC. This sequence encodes CATSINDRAYGYTF.

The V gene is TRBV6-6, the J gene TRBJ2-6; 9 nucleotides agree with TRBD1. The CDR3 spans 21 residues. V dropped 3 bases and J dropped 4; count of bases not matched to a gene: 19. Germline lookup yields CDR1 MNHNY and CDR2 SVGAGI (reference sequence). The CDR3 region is CASSYGGQGRDGARGANVLTF. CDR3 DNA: TGTGCCAGCAGTTATGGGGGACAGGGAAGGGATGGGGCGCGGGGGGCCAACGTCCTGACTTTC.

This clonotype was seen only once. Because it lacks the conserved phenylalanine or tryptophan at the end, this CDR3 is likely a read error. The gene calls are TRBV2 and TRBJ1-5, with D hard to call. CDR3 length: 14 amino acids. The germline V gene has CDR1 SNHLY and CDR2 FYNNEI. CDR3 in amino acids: CASREGKGIQPQHL. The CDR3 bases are TGTGCCAGCAGGGAAGGTAAAGGAATTCAGCCCCAGCATCTT.